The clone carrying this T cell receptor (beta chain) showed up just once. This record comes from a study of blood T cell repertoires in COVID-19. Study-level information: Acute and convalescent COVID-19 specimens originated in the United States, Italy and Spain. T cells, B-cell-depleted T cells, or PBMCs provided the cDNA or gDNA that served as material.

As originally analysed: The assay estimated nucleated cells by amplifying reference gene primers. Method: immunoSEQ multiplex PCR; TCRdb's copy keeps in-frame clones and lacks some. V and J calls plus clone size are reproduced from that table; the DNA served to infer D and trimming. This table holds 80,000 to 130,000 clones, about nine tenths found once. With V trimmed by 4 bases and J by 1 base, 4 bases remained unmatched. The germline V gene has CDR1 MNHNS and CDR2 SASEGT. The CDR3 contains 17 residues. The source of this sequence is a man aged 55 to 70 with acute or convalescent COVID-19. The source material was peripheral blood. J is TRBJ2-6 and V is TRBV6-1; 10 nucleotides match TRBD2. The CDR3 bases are TGTGCCAGCAGTGCGGGACTAGCGTCATCTGGGGCCAACGTCCTGACTTTC. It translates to CASSAGLASSGANVLTF.